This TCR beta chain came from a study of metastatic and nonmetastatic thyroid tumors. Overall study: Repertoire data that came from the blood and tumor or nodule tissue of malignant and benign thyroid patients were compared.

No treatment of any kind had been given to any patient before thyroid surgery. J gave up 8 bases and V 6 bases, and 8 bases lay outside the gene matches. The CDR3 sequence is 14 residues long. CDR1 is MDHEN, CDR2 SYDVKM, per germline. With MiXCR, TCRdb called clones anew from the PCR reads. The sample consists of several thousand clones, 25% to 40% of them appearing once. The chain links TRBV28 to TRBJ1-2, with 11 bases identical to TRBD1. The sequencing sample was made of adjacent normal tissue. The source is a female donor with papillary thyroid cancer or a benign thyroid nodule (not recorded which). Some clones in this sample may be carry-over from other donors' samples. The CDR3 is CASSRDGTGGGYTF. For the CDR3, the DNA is TGTGCCAGCAGCCGCGATGGGACAGGGGGAGGCTACACCTTC.